This T cell receptor (beta chain) was captured in a study of T-cell reconstitution after alpha-beta-depleted transplantation in children. Trimming pared 3 bases from V and 7 bases from J, leaving 21 bases between. Germline assignment: CDR1 LNHNV and CDR2 YYDKDF (reference sequence). This CDR3 is 17 amino acids long. Study-level findings and limits: T-cell counts and diversity were attributed mostly to newly produced T cells one year after transplant. The origin of high day-60 TCRbeta diversity in some patients lay in surviving recipient T cells and thymic progenitors.

The library targeted TCRbeta and was prepared with unique molecular identifiers. MiXCR, run by TCRdb on the PCR reads, gives a single entry per CDR3 protein. Here the sample spans around 490,000 distinct CDR3 sequences, about an eighth being singletons. This clonotype was seen a handful of times. The antigen is undetermined. This clonotype originated in a female patient aged 2-15 years who had a stem cell transplant for aplastic anemia, so the T cells may come from the graft donor. The V and J genes are TRBV15 and TRBJ2-2; no reliable D call. The input for sequencing was PBMCs, mostly from graft donor cells, taken 180 days after TCRalphabeta/CD19-depleted stem cell transplant. The CDR3 sequence is CATSSFGQGRFHGELFF. The CDR3 nucleotides read TGTGCCACCAGCAGCTTCGGGCAAGGCCGGTTCCACGGGGAGCTGTTTTTT.